This T cell receptor beta chain was captured by sequencing in a study of T cell responses to AZD1222 COVID-19 vaccine. Overall study findings and caveats: It was only after the peak T cell response that any repertoires were sampled. Donor demographics were predominantly white British with a female majority; clonal diversity may be underestimated.

CDR1 is SNHLY and CDR2 is FYNNEI in the germline V gene. The CDR3 has 13 amino acids. With 6 bases removed from V and 0 bases from J, the gap between germline ends came to 8 bases. Remarks on this clone: Its antigen is currently unknown.

Repertoires were generated with immunoSEQ multiplex PCR, while TCRdb's copy carries only in-frame clones and drops some. The sample lists around 120,000 clones, roughly 91% occurring once. This clonotype originated in an adult in good health. Source: peripheral blood, taken on day 0 of AZD1222 vaccination. The chain carries TRBV2 and TRBJ1-1; D is ambiguous. The CDR3 DNA sequence: TGTGCCAGCAGGATGATTGTGAACACTGAAGCTTTCTTT. It is translated as CASRMIVNTEAFF.